Following are 8 T cell receptor beta chains from one sample sequenced in a study of blood T cells in healthy people across ages (dated by TCRdb to the mid-2010s). Receptor amplification or capture employed 5' RACE. The run used an Illumina HiSeq 2500. The second PCR ran for about 6 to 11 cycles and used a J-beta primer mix along with a sample-barcoded 5' primer. In TCRdb, the public reads were trimmed at Q25 with fastp and aligned with MiXCR, with productive beta chains retained. Every entry covers one CDR3 protein and lists the most common genes and DNA from its rows. This sample holds fewer than 1,200,000 distinct CDR3 sequences; approximately 25% were observed only once. Of the sample, about 0.69% is held by the ten largest clones. This sample was shared with a second study, whose subject was T cells of mothers and their children.

The sequenced sample consisted of blood. These receptors were collected from a girl aged 2-9 years in good health.

This clonotype was detected only a few times. V gene TRBV20-1 combines with J gene TRBJ1-2; D is undetermined. Germline V gene sequence: CDR1 DFQATT, CDR2 SNEGSKA (reference sequence). This CDR3 spans 12 amino acids. The V end lost 5 bases, the J end lost 4 bases, and 11 bases lay between the germline ends. CDR3 DNA: TGCAGTGCTCCTTTTGGAGCCTATGGCTACACCTTC. It yields the protein CSAPFGAYGYTF.

The rearrangement joins TRBV6-2 or TRBV6-3 to TRBJ1-1; D is uncertain. V shed 2 bases and J shed 4 bases, with 11 bases lying between them. The germline CDR1 and CDR2 sequences are MNHEY and SVGEGT. The CDR3 is 14 residues long. The CDR3 loop is CASSYVWESTEAFF. The CDR3 DNA follows: TGTGCCAGCAGTTACGTGTGGGAAAGCACTGAAGCTTTCTTT.

This clonotype showed up many times. The gene calls are TRBV12-5 and TRBJ2-1; D gene uncertain. The germline V gene has CDR1 LGHNT and CDR2 FRNRAP. This CDR3 region has 13 residues. Trimming took off 6 bases at V and 6 bases at J, with 12 bases between the two ends. In nucleotides, the CDR3 is TGTGCTAGTGGCTCGGATTGGGGCAATGAGCAGTTCTTC. This codes for CASGSDWGNEQFF.

This clonotype was counted a single time. The chain uses TRBV7-2 and TRBJ1-2; no definite D call. The CDR3 totals 14 residues. The germline V gene encodes CDR1 SGHTA and CDR2 FQGNSA. Trimming pared 7 bases from V and 1 base from J, leaving 13 bases between. The CDR3 region has the DNA TGTGCCAGCAATACACTGGGTTTTAACTATGGCTACACCTTC. As protein: CASNTLGFNYGYTF.

This clonotype was picked up a small number of times. J is TRBJ2-7 and V is TRBV20-1; 11 bases align to TRBD2. Trimming removed 2 bases from V and 0 bases from J; junction bases left unmatched: 3. Per the germline V gene, CDR1 is DFQATT and CDR2 is SNEGSKA (reference sequence). The CDR3 runs 15 residues. CDR3 in amino acids: CSARQTSGVSYEQYF. The CDR3 bases are TGCAGTGCTAGACAGACTAGCGGGGTCTCCTACGAGCAGTACTTC.

CDR3 in DNA: TGTGCCAGCAGTTACTCCTGGACCGAGCAGTACTTC. Its protein is CASSYSWTEQYF. The chain recombines TRBV6-2 or TRBV6-3 with TRBJ2-7; D is unresolved. Germline lookup yields CDR1 MNHEY and CDR2 SVGEGT. The V and J ends lost 0 bases and 6 bases respectively, with 6 bases between them. CDR3 length: 12 residues.

In its sample, this clonotype was seen a few times. The chain links TRBV2 to TRBJ1-5, with D tentatively TRBD1 (5 bases). The CDR3 sequence is 13 residues long. With 3 bases removed from V and 4 bases from J, the gap between germline ends came to 7 bases. Looked up from germline, CDR1 is SNHLY and CDR2 is FYNNEI. CDR3 loop: CASSETVNQPQHF. The DNA for the CDR3 is TGTGCCAGCAGTGAGACAGTAAATCAGCCCCAGCATTTT.

The V and J genes are TRBV29-1 and TRBJ1-2; 7 bases fit TRBD1. The CDR3 runs 13 residues. Germline CDR1 is SQVTM and CDR2 is ANQGSEA. V trimming: 5 bases; J trimming: 7 bases; junction bases outside the gene matches: 10. The chain's CDR3 is CSVYSLGTAGYTF. The DNA for the CDR3 is TGCAGCGTTTACAGCCTGGGGACAGCTGGCTACACCTTC.